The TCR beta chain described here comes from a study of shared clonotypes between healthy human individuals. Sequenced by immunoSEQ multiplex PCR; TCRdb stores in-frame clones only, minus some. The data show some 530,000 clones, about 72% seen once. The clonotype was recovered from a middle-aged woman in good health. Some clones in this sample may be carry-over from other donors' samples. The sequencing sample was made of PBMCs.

This chain's CDR3 is CASSGQGLGGYTF. As DNA, the CDR3 is TGTGCCAGCAGTGGTCAGGGGTTAGGCGGCTACACCTTC. The chain uses TRBV25-1 and TRBJ1-2, with D tentatively TRBD1 (6 bases). CDR1 and CDR2 from the germline V gene are MGHDK and SYGVNS. This CDR3 region has 13 residues. The V and J ends lost 4 bases and 8 bases respectively, with 14 bases between them.